This T cell receptor beta chain is from a study of vaccination and CD4 T cells after COVID-19. Study-level information: Mild disease affected nine convalescent patients and severe disease one, all SARS-CoV-2 positive by nasal swab PCR. Study results and limitations: The appearance of a median approximately 90% of reactive clones in convalescent patients occurred only post-vaccination.

This clonotype has only one observation. Antigen specificity is unknown. Sequencing of DNA taken from cultured CD4+ T cells relied on the Oncomine TCR Beta short-read assay. Cultures of CD4+ T cells served as the source for extracting genomic DNA. In TCRdb, the PCR reads were re-called with MiXCR into one record per CDR3 protein. Of about 20,000 distinct CDR3 sequences in the sample, approximately 57% were seen once. Treatment defined: approximately nine-day PBMC culture with coronavirus spike peptide pools or control peptides (ViraFEST assay). Germline V CDR1 and CDR2: SEHNR, FQNEAQ (reference sequence). The length of the CDR3 is 16 residues. The germline V and J ends were trimmed by 3 bases and 7 bases, with 20 bases remaining between them.

The chain combines TRBV7-9 with TRBJ2-3, with D perhaps TRBD2 (6 bases). This sequence originates from a human donor who had recovered from COVID-19. The source material was CD4+ T cells from blood, cultured in vitro, sampled after SARS-CoV-2 vaccination. CDR3 DNA sequence: TGTGCCAGCAGCTTGGCCTTTGGAGGGCGCGGGAATACGCAGTATTTT. Residues: CASSLAFGGRGNTQYF.